This T cell receptor beta chain is from a study of T cells after yellow fever vaccination. Researchers made TCR cDNA using 5'RACE template switching, and this step added a universal primer site and UMIs. Each CDR3 protein gets one entry after TCRdb re-called the 5' RACE reads with MiXCR. This sample has approximately 300,000 distinct CDR3 sequences; 6.8% occur once, and the top ten carry 15% to 20%. This clonotype was picked up a small number of times. This sample comprised PBMCs, obtained 35 to 50 days after the first yellow fever vaccination. This sequence originates from a man younger than 35 who received the YFV17D yellow fever vaccine.

The CDR3 here is CASSYPGMNTEAFF. CDR3 coding DNA: TGTGCCAGCAGTTATCCGGGGATGAACACTGAAGCTTTCTTT. The chain joins TRBV6-5 to TRBJ1-1; D unresolved. The V gene's germline CDR1 is MNHEY and CDR2 SVGAGI. There are 14 residues in the CDR3. V lost 3 bases, J lost 0 bases, and 8 bases lay in between.